This T cell receptor beta chain stems from a study of T cells in tuberculosis. For the study at large: A South African cohort included IGRA-negative adolescents, latently infected IGRA-positive adolescents and adults with active tuberculosis. Points from the study as a whole: Active tuberculosis cases were adults; controls were adolescents.

Tuberculin skin test and IGRA determined adolescents' latent tuberculosis status at entry. The repertoire was sequenced with immunoSEQ multiplex PCR; TCRdb's copy has only in-frame clones and lacks some. The sample has tens of thousands of clones, 80% to 95% seen once. A remark on this clone: Its target is unknown.

Germline V gene data show CDR1 as GTSNPN and CDR2 as SVGIG (reference sequence). The ends lost 1 base at V and 8 bases at J; junction bases unmatched: 4. The CDR3 sequence is 12 residues long. The chain employs TRBV30 and TRBJ1-2; 7 positions agree with TRBD1. This clonotype was sampled from a donor between 5 and 29 years old with latent tuberculosis or without tuberculosis infection. Some clones in this sample may be carry-over from other donors' samples. Sequenced: PBMCs. In DNA form, the CDR3 reads TGTGCCTGGAGTGAGACAGGGAGAGGCTACACCTTC. Its protein is CAWSETGRGYTF.